This TCR beta chain stems from a study of neoadjuvant anti-PD-1 for oral cavity cancer. Study at large: Most patients had three to four biweekly doses of 3 mg/kg nivolumab before resection. Patients without progression received a fourth nivolumab dose around day 43, then surgical resection on days 50-56. Study-wide findings and caveats: Pretreatment Treg/Th17 ratio correlated inversely with post-treatment tumor clonality.

The protocol was immunoSEQ multiplex PCR, while the TCRdb copy is restricted to in-frame clones and leaves out a portion. The sample contains about 24,000 clones, roughly 29% of which appear only once. This clone has just a few counts. Its antigen is as yet unknown. Per the germline V gene, CDR1 is GTSNPN and CDR2 is SVGIG (reference sequence). The CDR3 has 12 residues. The V end lost 2 bases, the J end lost 7 bases, and 10 bases lay between the germline ends. The time point is: after neoadjuvant nivolumab, at surgical resection. The patients had HPV-negative, locally advanced oral cavity squamous cell carcinoma.

The J gene is TRBJ2-3, the V gene TRBV30; D unresolved. The sequence came from a person aged 35 to 85 with oral cavity squamous cell carcinoma. This specimen was tumor tissue, taken after nivolumab (anti-PD-1) treatment. Written as DNA, the CDR3 is TGTGCCTGGAGTCTGTCGACCTATACGCAGTATTTT. Its translation: CAWSLSTYTQYF.